The T cell receptor beta chain under discussion was sequenced for a study of shared clonotypes between healthy human individuals. Study summary: Used for every donor were three CD4 naive, three CD4 memory, two CD8 naive and one CD8 memory plate. Notes on the study in general: Non-shared clonotypes showed lower generation probabilities than clonotypes common to all four donors. The naive CD4 repertoires of several donors were compared, and around 5% of clonotypes were shared.

Partitioning of CD4+ cells yielded a CD45RA+ naive subset and a CD45RA-negative memory subset. As to this clone: The antigen is not known.

With 1 base removed from V and 3 bases from J, the gap between germline ends came to 9 bases. The CDR3 loop spans 15 amino acids. From germline, CDR1 is LGHNA and CDR2 YSLEER. Here immunoSEQ multiplex PCR was the method, and the copy in TCRdb shows in-frame clones only, minus some. There are approximately 1.4 million clones in the sample; 98% occur only once, and 0.4% to 0.55% lies in the top ten. Sequences were obtained from naive CD4+ T cells sorted from blood. Subset in this sample: CD45RA+ positively selected. The receptor was isolated from a young man in good health. The chain employs TRBV4-3 and TRBJ2-2; D remains unclear. The CDR3 sequence is CASSQAPSDTGELFF. The CDR3 nucleotides are TGCGCCAGCAGCCAAGCTCCGTCCGACACCGGGGAGCTGTTTTTT.